In this sample, the clone carrying this TCR beta chain turned up a few times. No antigen is known for it. The data belong to a study of early T cells in non-severe SARS-CoV-2 infection. Background on the study: Whole-blood bulk RNA, unsorted, was sequenced, and chains were unpaired. General study findings and limits: Anti-spike CD8 responses were favored by VDJdb matching, which missed private and CD4 specificities.

Unique molecular identifiers (one per individual cDNA molecule) were attached. One entry per CDR3 protein, called by TCRdb with MiXCR from the 5' RACE reads. The sample consists of 57,000 or so distinct CDR3 sequences, around 11% of them appearing once. This material consisted of whole blood, taken at baseline. This receptor was taken from an adult who was a healthcare worker with PCR-confirmed SARS-CoV-2 infection or an uninfected control (not recorded which). The donor label of this sample is uncertain.

Here the CDR3 DNA reads TGTGCCTGGAGTAGGTCTAGCGGGGAGCTGTTTTTT. Amino acid sequence: CAWSRSSGELFF. V usage is TRBV30 and J usage is TRBJ2-2; D call uncertain. There are 12 residues in the CDR3. CDR1 is GTSNPN, CDR2 SVGIG, per germline (reference sequence). Trimming took 2 bases from V and 7 from J, leaving 8 bases between them. The whole variable domain, remainder taken from reference TRBV30 and TRBJ2-2, is SQTIHQWPATLVQPVGSPLSLECTVEGTSNPNLYWYRQAAGRGLQLLFYSVGIGQISSEVPQNLSASRPQDRQFILSSKKLLLSDSGFYLCAWSRSSGELFFGEGSRLTVL.